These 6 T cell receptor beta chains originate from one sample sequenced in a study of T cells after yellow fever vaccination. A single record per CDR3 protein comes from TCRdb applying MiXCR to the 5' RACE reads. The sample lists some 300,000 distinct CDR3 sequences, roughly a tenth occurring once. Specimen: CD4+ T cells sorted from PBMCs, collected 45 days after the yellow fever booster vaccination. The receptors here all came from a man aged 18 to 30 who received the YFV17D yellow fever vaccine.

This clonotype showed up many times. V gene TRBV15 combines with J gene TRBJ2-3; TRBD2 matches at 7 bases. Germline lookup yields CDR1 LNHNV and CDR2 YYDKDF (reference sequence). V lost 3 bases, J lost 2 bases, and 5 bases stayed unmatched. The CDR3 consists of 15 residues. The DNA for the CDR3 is TGTGCCACCAGCAGCTCAGCGGGGCTCACAGATACGCAGTATTTT. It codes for CATSSSAGLTDTQYF.

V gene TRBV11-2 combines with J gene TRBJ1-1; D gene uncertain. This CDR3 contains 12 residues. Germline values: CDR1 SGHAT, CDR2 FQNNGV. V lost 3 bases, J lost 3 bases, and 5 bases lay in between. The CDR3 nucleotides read TGTGCCAGCAGCTTTTCATACACTGAAGCTTTCTTT. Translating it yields CASSFSYTEAFF.

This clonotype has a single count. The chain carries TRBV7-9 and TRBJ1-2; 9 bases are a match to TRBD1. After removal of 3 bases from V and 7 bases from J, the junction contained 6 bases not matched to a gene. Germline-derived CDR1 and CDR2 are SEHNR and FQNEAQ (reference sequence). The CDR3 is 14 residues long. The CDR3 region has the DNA TGTGCCAGCAGCTTCGAGGGGACAGGGAGTGGCTACACCTTC. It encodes CASSFEGTGSGYTF. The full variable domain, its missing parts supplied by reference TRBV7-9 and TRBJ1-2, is DTGVSQNPRHKITKRGQNVTFRCDPISEHNRLYWYRQTLGQGPEFLTYFQNEAQLEKSRLLSDRFSAERPKGSFSTLEIQRTEQGDSAMYLCASSFEGTGSGYTFGSGTRLTVV.

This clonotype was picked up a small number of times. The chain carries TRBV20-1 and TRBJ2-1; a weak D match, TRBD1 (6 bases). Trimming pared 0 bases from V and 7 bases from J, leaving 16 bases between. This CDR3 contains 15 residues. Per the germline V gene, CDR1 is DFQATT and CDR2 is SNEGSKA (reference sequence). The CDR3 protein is CSARDPRQGKNEQFF. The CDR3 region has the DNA TGCAGTGCTAGAGATCCCCGGCAGGGGAAGAATGAGCAGTTCTTC.

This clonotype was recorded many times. CDR3 loop: CASSLDRASTEAFF. CDR3 nucleotides: TGCGCCAGCAGCTTGGACAGGGCGAGCACTGAAGCTTTCTTT. This chain joins TRBV5-1 and TRBJ1-1, with TRBD1 as a possible D gene (6 bases). V was pared by 0 bases and J by 4 bases, with 10 bases between. CDR1 SGHRS and CDR2 YFSETQ come from the germline V gene. CDR3 length: 14 residues. The entire variable domain, with the rest obtained from reference TRBV5-1 and TRBJ1-1, is as follows: KAGVTQTPRYLIKTRGQQVTLSCSPISGHRSVSWYQQTPGQGLQFLFEYFSETQRNKGNFPGRFSGRQFSNSRSEMNVSTLELGDSALYLCASSLDRASTEAFFGQGTRLTVV.

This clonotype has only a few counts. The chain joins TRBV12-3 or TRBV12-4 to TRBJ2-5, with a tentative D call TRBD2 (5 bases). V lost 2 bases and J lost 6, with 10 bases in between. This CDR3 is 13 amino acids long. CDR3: CASSLMGRQTQYF. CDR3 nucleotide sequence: TGTGCCAGCAGTTTAATGGGGAGACAGACCCAGTACTTC.